The subject of this entry is one T cell receptor (beta chain). A single record per CDR3 protein comes from TCRdb applying MiXCR to the 5' RACE reads. The table lists approximately 58,000 distinct CDR3 sequences, over 12% of them singletons. This sample was included in a study of T cells of healthy individuals. The CDR3 runs to 13 residues. V was cut by 5 bases and J by 5 bases, with 13 bases left in between. Per the germline V gene, CDR1 is LNHDA and CDR2 is SQIVND (reference sequence). The TCR comes from a human donor in good health. The chain uses TRBV19 and TRBJ2-7; D tentatively reads TRBD1 or TRBD2 (6 bases each). The CDR3 is CASSLGGQDEQYF. The CDR3 DNA is TGTGCCAGTAGTCTCGGGGGACAAGACGAGCAGTACTTC.